This T cell receptor beta chain originates from a study of blood T cells in healthy people across ages. Together with a sample-barcoded 5' primer, a J-beta primer mix was included in a second PCR lasting 7 to 11 cycles. In TCRdb, the 5' RACE reads were re-called with MiXCR into one record per CDR3 protein. Of around 580,000 distinct CDR3 sequences in the sample, under 55% are singletons; the top ten hold approximately 25%. This clonotype has more than one count but fewer than ten. Its antigen is unknown. The V gene end was trimmed by 1 base and the J gene end by 0 bases; junction bases not matched to a gene: 2. CDR3 size: 15 residues. Germline V gene data show CDR1 as LGHNA and CDR2 as YSLEER. Whole-study results and caveats: TCR beta diversity, measured per million T cells, fell in a roughly linear way with age.

The TCR originated in an elderly man in good health. This sequence joins TRBV4-3 and TRBJ1-2, with 7 bases identical to TRBD1. The sequencing input was blood. CDR3: CASSQVGTANYGYTF. CDR3 DNA: TGCGCCAGCAGCCAAGTTGGGACAGCTAACTATGGCTACACCTTC.